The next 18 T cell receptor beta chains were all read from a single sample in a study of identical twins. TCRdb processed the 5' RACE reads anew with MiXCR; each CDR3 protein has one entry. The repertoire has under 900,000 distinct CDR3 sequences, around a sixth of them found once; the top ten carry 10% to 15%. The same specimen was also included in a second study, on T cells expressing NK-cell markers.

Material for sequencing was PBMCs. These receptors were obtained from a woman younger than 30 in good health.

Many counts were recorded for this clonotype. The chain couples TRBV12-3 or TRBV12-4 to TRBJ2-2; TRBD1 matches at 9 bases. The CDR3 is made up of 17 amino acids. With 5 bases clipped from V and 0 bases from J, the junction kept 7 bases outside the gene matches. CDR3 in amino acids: CASSLRDRAANTGELFF. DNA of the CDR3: TGTGCCAGCAGTCTTCGGGACAGGGCGGCGAACACCGGGGAGCTGTTTTTT.

The CDR3 sequence: CSARDTSGDENIQYF. The CDR3 DNA is TGCAGTGCTAGGGATACTAGCGGGGACGAAAACATTCAGTACTTC. The chain uses TRBV20-1 and TRBJ2-4; 10 bases agree with TRBD2. The CDR3 extends over 15 amino acids. V gave up 3 bases and J gave up 5 bases; unmatched junction bases: 7. Germline V gene sequence: CDR1 DFQATT, CDR2 SNEGSKA (reference sequence).

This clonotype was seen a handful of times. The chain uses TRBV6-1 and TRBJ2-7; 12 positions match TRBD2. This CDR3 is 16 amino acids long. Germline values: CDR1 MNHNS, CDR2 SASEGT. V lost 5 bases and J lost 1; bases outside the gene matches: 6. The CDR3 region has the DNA TGTGCCAGCAGTCGGACTAGCGGGATCCCGTCCTACGAGCAGTACTTC. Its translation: CASSRTSGIPSYEQYF.

CDR3 bases: TGCAGTGCCCGAAGGGGTCGGTCACCCCTCCACTTT. Residues: CSARRGRSPLHF. The chain combines TRBV20-1 with TRBJ1-6; D perhaps matches TRBD1 (5 bases). Per germline, CDR1 DFQATT and CDR2 SNEGSKA (reference sequence). CDR3 size: 12 residues. V was shortened by 6 bases and J by 10 bases, with 13 bases between the two germline ends.

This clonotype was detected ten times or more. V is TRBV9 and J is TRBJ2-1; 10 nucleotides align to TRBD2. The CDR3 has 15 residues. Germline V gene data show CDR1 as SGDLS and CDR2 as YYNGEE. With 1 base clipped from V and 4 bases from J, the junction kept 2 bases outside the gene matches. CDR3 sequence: CASSVLAGDYNEQFF. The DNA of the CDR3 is TGTGCCAGCAGCGTACTAGCGGGGGATTACAATGAGCAGTTCTTC.

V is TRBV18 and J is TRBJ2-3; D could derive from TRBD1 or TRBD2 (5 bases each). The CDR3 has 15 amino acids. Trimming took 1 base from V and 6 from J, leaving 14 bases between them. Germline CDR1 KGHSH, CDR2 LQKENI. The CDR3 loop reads CASSPRRDPRDTQYF. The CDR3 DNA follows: TGTGCCAGCTCACCACGCCGGGACCCACGCGATACGCAGTATTTT. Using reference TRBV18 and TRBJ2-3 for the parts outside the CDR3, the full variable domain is NAGVMQNPRHLVRRRGQEARLRCSPMKGHSHVYWYRQLPEEGLKFMVYLQKENIIDESGMPKERFSAEFPKEGPSILRIQQVVRGDSAAYFCASSPRRDPRDTQYFGPGTRLTVL.

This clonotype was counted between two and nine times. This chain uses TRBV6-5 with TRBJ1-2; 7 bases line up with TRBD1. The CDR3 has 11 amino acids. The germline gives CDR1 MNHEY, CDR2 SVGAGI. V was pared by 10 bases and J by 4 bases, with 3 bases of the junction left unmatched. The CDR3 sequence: CATGGGYGYTF. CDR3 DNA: TGTGCCACAGGGGGTGGCTATGGCTACACCTTC.

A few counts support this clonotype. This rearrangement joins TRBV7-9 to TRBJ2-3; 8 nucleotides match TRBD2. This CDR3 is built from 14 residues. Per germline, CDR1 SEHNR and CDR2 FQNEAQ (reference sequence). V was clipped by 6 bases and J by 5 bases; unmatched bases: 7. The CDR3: CASRRGLVKDTQYF. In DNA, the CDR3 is TGTGCCAGCAGAAGGGGACTAGTTAAAGATACGCAGTATTTT.

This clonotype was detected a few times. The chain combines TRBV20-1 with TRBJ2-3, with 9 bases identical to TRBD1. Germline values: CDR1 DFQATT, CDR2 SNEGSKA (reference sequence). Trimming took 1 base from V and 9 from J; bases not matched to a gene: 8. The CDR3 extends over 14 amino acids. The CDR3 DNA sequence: TGCAGTGCTAGAGGAAACAGGGGGCGTTTCACGCAGTATTTT. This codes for CSARGNRGRFTQYF.

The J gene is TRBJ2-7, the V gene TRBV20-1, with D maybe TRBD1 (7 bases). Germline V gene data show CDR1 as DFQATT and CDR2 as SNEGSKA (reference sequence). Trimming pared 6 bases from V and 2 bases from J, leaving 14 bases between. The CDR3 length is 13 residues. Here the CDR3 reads CSATTGRPYEQYF. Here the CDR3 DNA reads TGCAGTGCAACGACAGGGAGGCCCTACGAGCAGTACTTC.

The CDR3 loop is CASSYERGVYNEQFF. CDR3 nucleotides: TGTGCCAGCAGCTACGAGCGGGGGGTGTACAATGAGCAGTTCTTC. The chain has TRBV7-3 and TRBJ2-1; 9 positions match TRBD2. The CDR3 covers 15 residues. J lost 4 bases, V lost 4 bases, and 5 bases had no gene match. In germline, CDR1 is SGHTA, CDR2 FQGTGA.

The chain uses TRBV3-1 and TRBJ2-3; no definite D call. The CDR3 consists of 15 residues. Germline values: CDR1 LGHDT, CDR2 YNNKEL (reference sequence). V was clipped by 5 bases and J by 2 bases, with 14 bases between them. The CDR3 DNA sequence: TGTGCCAGCAGCTACGACTTTGGAGCCACAGATACGCAGTATTTT. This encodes CASSYDFGATDTQYF.

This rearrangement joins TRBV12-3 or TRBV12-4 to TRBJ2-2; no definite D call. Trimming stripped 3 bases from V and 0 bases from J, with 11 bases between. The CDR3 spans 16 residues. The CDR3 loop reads CASSLIEAANTGELFF. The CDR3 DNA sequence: TGTGCCAGCAGTTTGATTGAGGCAGCGAACACCGGGGAGCTGTTTTTT.

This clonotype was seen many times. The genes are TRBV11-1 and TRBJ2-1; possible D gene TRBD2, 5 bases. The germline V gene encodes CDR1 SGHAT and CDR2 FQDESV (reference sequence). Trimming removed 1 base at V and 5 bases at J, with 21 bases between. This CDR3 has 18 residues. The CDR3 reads CASSLDPRATGYDNEQFF. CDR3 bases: TGTGCCAGCAGCTTAGACCCCCGGGCCACGGGGTATGACAATGAGCAGTTCTTC.

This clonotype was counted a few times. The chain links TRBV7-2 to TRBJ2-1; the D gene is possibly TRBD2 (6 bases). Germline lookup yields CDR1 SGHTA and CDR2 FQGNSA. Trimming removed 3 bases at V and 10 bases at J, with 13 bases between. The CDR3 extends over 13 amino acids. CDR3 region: CASSFGTYREQFF. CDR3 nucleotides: TGTGCCAGCAGCTTTGGGACTTATCGAGAGCAGTTCTTC.

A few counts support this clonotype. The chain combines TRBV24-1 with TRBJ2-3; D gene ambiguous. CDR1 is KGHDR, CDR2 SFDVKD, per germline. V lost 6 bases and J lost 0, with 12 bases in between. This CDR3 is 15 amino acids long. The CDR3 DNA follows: TGTGCCACCAGTACAGTCCGAGACAGCACAGATACGCAGTATTTT. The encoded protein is CATSTVRDSTDTQYF.

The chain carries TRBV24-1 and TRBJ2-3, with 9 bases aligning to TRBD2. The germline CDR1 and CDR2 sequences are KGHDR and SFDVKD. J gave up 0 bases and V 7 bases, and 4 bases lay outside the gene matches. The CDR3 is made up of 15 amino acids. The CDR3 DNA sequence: TGTGCCACCAGCCAAGCGGGGGGAAGCACAGATACGCAGTATTTT. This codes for CATSQAGGSTDTQYF.

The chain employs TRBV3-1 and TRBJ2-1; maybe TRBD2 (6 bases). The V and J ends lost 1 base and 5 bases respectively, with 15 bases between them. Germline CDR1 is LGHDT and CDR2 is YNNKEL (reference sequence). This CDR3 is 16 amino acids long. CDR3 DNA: TGTGCCAGCAGCCAAGGTTGGGCTAGCGCACACAATGAGCAGTTCTTC. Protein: CASSQGWASAHNEQFF.